The clone carrying this T cell receptor (beta chain) appeared once. This sample stems from a study of control samples from healthy donors and cancer patients. Clones were sequenced by immunoSEQ multiplex PCR, and TCRdb holds only the in-frame ones, with some missing. The data contain some 120,000 clones, 91% of them singletons. Germline values: CDR1 DFQATT, CDR2 SNEGSKA (reference sequence). Trimming took 3 bases from V and 5 from J, leaving 22 bases between them. CDR3 length: 16 amino acids. Sequencing input: blood. The V call is TRBV20-1, the J call TRBJ2-5; a possible D gene is TRBD1 (6 bases). This receptor was obtained from a man in his late teens or twenties in good health. The CDR3 DNA sequence: TGCAGTGCTAGTTTTCGTGGACAGCTAATGGAGGAGACCCAGTACTTC. This codes for CSASFRGQLMEETQYF.